This T cell receptor (beta chain) stems from a study of blood T cell repertoires in COVID-19. Study summary: PBMCs, B-cell-depleted T cells, or T cells were the source of the cDNA or gDNA that made up the material.

This clone appeared a few times. Original processing notes: Estimates of nucleated cell counts were drawn from the amplification of reference gene primers. Method: immunoSEQ multiplex PCR; TCRdb's copy keeps in-frame clones and lacks some. D and trimming come from the DNA, and the V and J calls and clone size come from that table. The sample shows 100,000 to 150,000 clones, roughly 74% of them seen only once. The sample comprised peripheral blood. The TCR sequence derives from a man older than 75 with COVID-19, enrolled during active disease.

The CDR3 DNA reads TGTGCCAGCAGTGAGAGGGAGGGAAACACCATATATTTT. It encodes CASSEREGNTIYF. The chain couples TRBV2 to TRBJ1-3, with D unclear. This CDR3 has 13 amino acids. Trimming removed 3 bases from V and 4 bases from J, with 7 bases in between. From germline, CDR1 is SNHLY and CDR2 FYNNEI.